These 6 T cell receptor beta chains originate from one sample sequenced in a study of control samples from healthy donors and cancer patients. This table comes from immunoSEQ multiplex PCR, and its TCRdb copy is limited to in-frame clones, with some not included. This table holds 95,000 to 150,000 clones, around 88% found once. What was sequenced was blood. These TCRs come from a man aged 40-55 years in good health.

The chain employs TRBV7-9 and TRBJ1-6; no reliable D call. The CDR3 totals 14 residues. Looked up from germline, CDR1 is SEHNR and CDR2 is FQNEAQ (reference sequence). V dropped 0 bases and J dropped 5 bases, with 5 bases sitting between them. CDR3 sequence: CASSLARDNSPLHF. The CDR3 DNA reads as TGTGCCAGCAGCTTAGCCAGAGATAATTCACCCCTCCACTTT.

The CDR3 bases are TGCGCCAGTCTGACAACTGGGGTCGAGCAGTACTTC. As protein: CASLTTGVEQYF. This chain uses TRBV10-2 with TRBJ2-7; D gene ambiguous. The germline V gene has CDR1 WSHSY and CDR2 SAAADI. Trimming stripped 9 bases from V and 6 bases from J, with 15 bases between. The length of the CDR3 is 12 residues.

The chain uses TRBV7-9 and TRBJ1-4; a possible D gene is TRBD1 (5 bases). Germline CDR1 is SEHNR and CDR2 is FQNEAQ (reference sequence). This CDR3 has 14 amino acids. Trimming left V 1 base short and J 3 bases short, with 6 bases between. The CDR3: CASSLGDPNEKLFF. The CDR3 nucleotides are TGTGCCAGCAGCTTAGGGGACCCTAATGAAAAACTGTTTTTT.

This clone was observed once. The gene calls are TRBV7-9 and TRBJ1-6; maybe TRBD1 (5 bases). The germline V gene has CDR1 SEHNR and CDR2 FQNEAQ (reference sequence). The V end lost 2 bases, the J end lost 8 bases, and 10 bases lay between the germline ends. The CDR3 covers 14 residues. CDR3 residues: CASSLFGTDSPLHF. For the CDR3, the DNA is TGTGCCAGCAGCTTATTCGGGACCGATTCACCCCTCCACTTT.

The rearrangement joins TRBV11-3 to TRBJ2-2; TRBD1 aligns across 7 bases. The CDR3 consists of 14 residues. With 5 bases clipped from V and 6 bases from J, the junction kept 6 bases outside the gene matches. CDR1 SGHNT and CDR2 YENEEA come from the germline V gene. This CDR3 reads CASSRWTGPGELFF. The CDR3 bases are TGTGCCAGCAGCCGATGGACAGGTCCCGGGGAGCTGTTTTTT. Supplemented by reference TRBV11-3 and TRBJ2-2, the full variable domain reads EAGVVQSPRYKIIEKKQPVAFWCNPISGHNTLYWYLQNLGQGPELLIRYENEEAVDDSQLPKDRFSAERLKGVDSTLKIQPAELGDSAVYLCASSRWTGPGELFFGEGSRLTVL.

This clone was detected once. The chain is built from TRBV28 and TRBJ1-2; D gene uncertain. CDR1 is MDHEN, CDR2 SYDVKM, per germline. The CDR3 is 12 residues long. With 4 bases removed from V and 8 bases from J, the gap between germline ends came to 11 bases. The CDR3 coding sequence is TGTGCCAGCAGTTCCGAGATAGGAGGCTACACCTTC. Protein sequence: CASSSEIGGYTF.